This T cell receptor beta chain was identified during a study of T cells in narcolepsy. Points from the study as a whole: Healthy controls reportedly lacked the autoreactive clonotypes serially found in patients' blood.

Notes on this clone: Its antigen remains unknown.

Sequenced by immunoSEQ multiplex PCR; TCRdb stores in-frame clones only, minus some. The table includes roughly 20,000 clones, less than 90% detected once. The specimen sequenced was memory (CD45RA-) CD4+ T cells from blood. The receptor's source is a human donor in good health.

The CDR3 reads CASSYDGGKDTQYF. For the CDR3, the DNA is TGTGCCAGCAGTTACGACGGGGGTAAGGATACGCAGTATTTT. The chain couples TRBV6-6 to TRBJ2-3; D perhaps matches TRBD2 (6 bases). V was clipped by 2 bases and J by 6 bases, with 12 bases between them. The CDR3 runs to 14 residues. CDR1 MNHNY and CDR2 SVGAGI come from the germline V gene (reference sequence).